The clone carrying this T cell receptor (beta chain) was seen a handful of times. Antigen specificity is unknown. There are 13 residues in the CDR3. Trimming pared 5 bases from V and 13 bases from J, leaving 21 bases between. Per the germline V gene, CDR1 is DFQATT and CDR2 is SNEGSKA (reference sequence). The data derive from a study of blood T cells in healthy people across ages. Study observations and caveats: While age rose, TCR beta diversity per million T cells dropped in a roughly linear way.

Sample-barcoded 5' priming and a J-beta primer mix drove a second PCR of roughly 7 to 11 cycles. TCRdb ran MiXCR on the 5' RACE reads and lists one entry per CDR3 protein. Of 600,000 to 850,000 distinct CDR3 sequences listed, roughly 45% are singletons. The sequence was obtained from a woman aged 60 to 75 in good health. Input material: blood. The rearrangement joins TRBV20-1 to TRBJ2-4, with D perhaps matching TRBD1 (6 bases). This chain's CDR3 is CSASLGGVGEQYF. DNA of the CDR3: TGCAGTGCTTCCTTAGGGGGAGTGGGGGAGCAGTACTTC.